This TCR beta chain was retrieved from a study of T cells in Graves' hyperthyroidism and ophthalmopathy (dated 2019 in TCRdb). At the level of the whole study: Peripheral blood was sampled at the time of initial diagnosis, prior to any treatment. To identify distinguishing TCR V-J signatures, a discovery cohort of around 100 patients was used, comprising roughly 45 with Graves' ophthalmopathy and 57 with stable Graves' hyperthyroidism. Prospective prediction of ophthalmopathy was tested in an independent validation cohort of 18 hyperthyroidism patients and 17 patients who later progressed to ophthalmopathy. The roughly 100 discovery patients were divided at random into training and test sets in a 7:3 ratio. In addition, the study compared T-cell repertoires in thyroid tissue and in blood from about 6 Graves' hyperthyroidism patients. After blood sampling, hyperthyroidism patients were treated with methimazole at a starting dose of 30 mg daily, and ophthalmopathy patients were treated with high-dose intravenous methylprednisolone. The paper reports TCR Vbeta CDR3 sequencing of approximately 140 peripheral blood samples: around 45 ophthalmopathy, some 80 hyperthyroidism and roughly 17 progressor patients.

Paper-wide results and their limitations: No statistical method was used to set the sample size in advance, and investigators knew the group allocation. In validation, progression to ophthalmopathy was predicted by the model with 70.59% sensitivity and approximately 78% specificity, a median of roughly 6.4 months before onset. Most expanded thyroid clonotypes (frequency above 0.001) were also detected in blood, suggesting blood repertoires may reflect thyroid immune responses. Ophthalmopathy was separated from stable hyperthyroidism by a 13 V-J signature model, with 85% to 90% sensitivity and about 81% specificity obtained in cross-validation and 80%/75% obtained in testing.

Amplification of TCR beta CDR3 regions was carried out from RNA transcripts. A first-round RT-PCR of the TCR CDR3 used the HTBI primer set with the Qiagen OneStep RT-PCR kit. Libraries were constructed in a second round of multiplex PCR, after which size selection and purification were performed. Sequencing of the libraries was done on an Illumina HiSeq2000 using paired-end 100 bp reads. Processing in the source paper ran as follows. SOAPnuke was used to process the raw data, removing reads that contained adapters or uncalled bases, had a mean Phred below 15, or lacked an exact match to the constant primer or identifier. COPE v1.2.5 was used to merge high-quality paired reads, and clonotypes were defined as unique nucleotide sequences. MiTCR v1.1 was used to align clonotypes to the IMGT TRBV, TRBD and TRBJ reference segments. The analysis included only V-J combinations with a frequency above 0.0001, which together covered roughly 99% of the repertoires. A TCS score was defined as the ratio between F50 (clonal expansion) and ExV (chaos), using BLOSUM62-based TCRdist between CDR3 peptides within each V-J. Welch's t-statistics and random forest reduced roughly 530 V-J features to 10 to 15, which were used in a naive Bayes classifier (R e1071). TCRdb reanalyzed the raw reads on its own, using fastp at Q25 for trimming and MiXCR for clone calling, and kept in-frame beta chains. Every CDR3 protein is listed once, alongside the most common genes and DNA of its rows. The V and J calls here are based on TCRdb, not the publication. The table for this sample lists hundreds of thousands of distinct CDR3 sequences; roughly 20% of them were counted only once. The ten largest make up 34% of the sample.

The CDR3 sequence holds 15 residues, the cysteine and phenylalanine included. Of the read, only the CDR3 DNA is kept; its 45 bases are in frame from base 1. Reading the germline V gene (reference sequence) gives CDR1 DFQATT and CDR2 SNEGSKA. Compared with germline, V lacks 2 bases and J lacks 7 bases; bases without a gene match: 10. Moderately to severely active disease, a Clinical Activity Score of at least 3, a NOSPECS grade of at least 4, and a duration under 3 months were present in ophthalmopathy patients. The study excluded patients with uncontrolled infections, other autoimmune diseases, pregnancy or lactation. Diagnoses were based on clinical symptoms, serum thyroxine and TRAb, thyroid ultrasound and orbital computed tomography. PBMCs were isolated from about 9 ml of fresh peripheral blood by Ficoll-Paque density gradient centrifugation. Total RNA was extracted using Trizol reagent, and RNA quality was assessed on an Agilent 2100 Bioanalyzer.

Details on this clonotype: Its antigen remains undetermined. It has no much larger one-base neighbor in the sample; base qualities were not kept.

This clonotype was sampled from a man aged 25-45 years with Graves' ophthalmopathy. The receptor chain draws on TRBV20-1 and TRBJ2-2, with 7 middle bases fitting TRBD2. Input material: blood. For the CDR3, the sequence is CSARLRETRNGELFF. The bases are TGCAGTGCTAGACTGCGGGAGACCCGGAACGGGGAGCTGTTTTTT.